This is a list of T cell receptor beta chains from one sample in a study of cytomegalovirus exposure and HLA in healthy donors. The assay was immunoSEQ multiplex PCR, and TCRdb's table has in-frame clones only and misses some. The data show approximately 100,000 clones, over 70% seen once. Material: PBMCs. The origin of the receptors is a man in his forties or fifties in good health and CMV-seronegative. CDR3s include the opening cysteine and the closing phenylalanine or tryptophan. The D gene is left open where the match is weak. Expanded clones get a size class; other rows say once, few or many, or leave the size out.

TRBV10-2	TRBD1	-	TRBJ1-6	TGCGCCAGTAAGGAGACAGGGGGTGGCCCCCTCCACTTT	CASKETGGGPLHF
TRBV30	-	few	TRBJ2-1	TGTGCCTGGAGTGCTAATCTCGGCGAGGATGAGCAGTTCTTC	CAWSANLGEDEQFF
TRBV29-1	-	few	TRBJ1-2	TGCAGCGGGGGGGACCCCGGCGGGCCTGGCTACACCTTC	CSGGDPGGPGYTF
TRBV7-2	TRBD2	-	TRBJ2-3	TGTGCCAGCAGCCCCGGGACTAGGACAGATACGCAGTATTTT	CASSPGTRTDTQYF
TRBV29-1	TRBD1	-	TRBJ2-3	TGCAGCGCTGATCGGGACAGGGACACAGATACGCAGTATTTT	CSADRDRDTDTQYF
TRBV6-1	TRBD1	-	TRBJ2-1	TGTGCCAGCATCTGGGGGACAGGTCCCATCAATGAGCAGTTCTTC	CASIWGTGPINEQFF
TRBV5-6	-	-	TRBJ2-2	TGTGCCAGCAGCTACTTACGACTGTCGAACACCGGGGAGCTGTTTTTT	CASSYLRLSNTGELFF
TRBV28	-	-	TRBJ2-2	TGTGCCAGCAGGCCAGACTCTAGCCTAAACACCGGGGAGCTGTTTTTT	CASRPDSSLNTGELFF
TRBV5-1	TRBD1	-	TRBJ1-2	TGCGCCAGCAGCACCGGTAAACAGGGGGCGAGGGGCTACACCTTC	CASSTGKQGARGYTF
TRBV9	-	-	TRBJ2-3	TGTGCCAGCAGCCCCCGGGGTTCCGACACAGATACGCAGTATTTT	CASSPRGSDTDTQYF
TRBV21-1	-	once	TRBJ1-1	TGTGCCAGCAGCATCGGACAGGGTCTCACTGAAGCTTTCTTT	CASSIGQGLTEAFF
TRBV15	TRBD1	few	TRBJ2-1	TGTGCCACCAGCGGACCCCATGCGGGACAGGGATATGAGCAGTTCTTC	CATSGPHAGQGYEQFF
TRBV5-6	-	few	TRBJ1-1	TGTGCCAGCAACCGACAGTTGAACACTGAAGCTTTCTTT	CASNRQLNTEAFF
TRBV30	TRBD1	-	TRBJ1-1	TGTGCCTCCGCCGCCAGCAGGGGGATTGAAGCTTTCTTT	CASAASRGIEAFF
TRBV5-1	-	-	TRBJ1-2	TGCGCCAGCAGCGCATCAGGGTCCTCAGTGGTCACCGGTGGCTACACCTTC	CASSASGSSVVTGGYTF
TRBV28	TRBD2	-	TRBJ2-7	TGTGCCAGCAGGTCTAGCGGGGGGGCCACCTACGAGCAGTACTTC	CASRSSGGATYEQYF
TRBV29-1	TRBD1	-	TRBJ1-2	TGCAGCGTTGATAACAGGGGGCATGGCTACACCTTC	CSVDNRGHGYTF
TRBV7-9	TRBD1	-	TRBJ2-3	TGTGCCAGCAGAGGGACAGGGACAGATACGCAGTATTTT	CASRGTGTDTQYF
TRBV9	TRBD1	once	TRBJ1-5	TGTGCCAGCAGCGAACAGGGGGGAAACCAGCCCCAGCATTTT	CASSEQGGNQPQHF
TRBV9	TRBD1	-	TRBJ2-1	TGTGCCAGCAGCGTAACACAGGGGAAGGGTGAGCAGTTCTTC	CASSVTQGKGEQFF
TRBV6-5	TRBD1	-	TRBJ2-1	TGTGCCAGCGGTAGAGACAGGGGGAATGAGCAGTTCTTC	CASGRDRGNEQFF
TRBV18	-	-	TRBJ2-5	TGTGCCAGCTCACCGGCCCCTTCCGCGGCCCAGTACTTC	CASSPAPSAAQYF
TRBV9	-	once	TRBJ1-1	TGTGCCAGCAGCGTAGGGGGGGTCGGGAACACTGAAGCTTTCTTT	CASSVGGVGNTEAFF
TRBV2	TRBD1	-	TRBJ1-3	TGTGCCAGCCATGACAGGGGAGGAAACACCATATATTTT	CASHDRGGNTIYF
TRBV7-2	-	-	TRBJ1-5	TGTGCCAGCAGCTTACAACCCTATAGCAATCAGCCCCAGCATTTT	CASSLQPYSNQPQHF
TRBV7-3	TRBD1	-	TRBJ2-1	TGTGCCAGCAGCTTAAGGGCCGGGACAGGGCATGAGCAGTTCTTC	CASSLRAGTGHEQFF